The clone carrying this T cell receptor (beta chain) appeared once. The antigen remains undetermined. This sample stems from a study of T cell responses to AZD1222 COVID-19 vaccine. Whole-study findings and limits: Two AZD1222 administrations were followed by greater Spike-specific TCR breadth and depth. Donors were chiefly white British, with a greater number of females, and clonal diversity was perhaps underestimated.

The method was immunoSEQ multiplex PCR; TCRdb's version includes in-frame clones alone and lacks a portion of them. Here the sample spans 120,000 or so clones, 90% being singletons. The length of the CDR3 is 15 residues. Trimming removed 4 bases from V and 3 bases from J; junction bases left unmatched: 5. The germline V gene has CDR1 SNHLY and CDR2 FYNNEI. The sample consisted of peripheral blood, taken on day 0 of MenACWY control vaccination. The genes are TRBV2 and TRBJ2-2; 7 bases are a match to TRBD2. This clonotype was obtained from an adult in good health. The DNA of the CDR3 is TGTGCCAGCAGTGGGGAGGGAGGGCACACCGGGGAGCTGTTTTTT. This codes for CASSGEGGHTGELFF.